This TCR beta chain emerged from a study of cytomegalovirus exposure and HLA in healthy donors. Study context: The 95 million to 120 million unique TCR beta sequences, from about 179 million T cells, were found by an earlier analysis. Study outcomes and limitations: CMV antigen specificity was confirmed in vitro for three CMV-associated chains.

In the PCR, 60 Vbeta and 13 Jbeta primers were used. The table came from immunoSEQ multiplex PCR; TCRdb's copy has only in-frame clones and leaves some out. In the table there are under 200,000 clones, 70% to 80% of which are singletons. When sampled, the donors appeared nominally healthy, though they likely had unrecorded immune exposures. As for this clone: Its antigen remains unidentified.

Germline CDR1 and CDR2: ENHRY and SYGVKD. The V and J ends lost 8 bases and 6 bases, in that order; junction bases with no gene match: 5. CDR3 length: 14 amino acids. V gene TRBV10-3 combines with J gene TRBJ2-2; 11 bases line up with TRBD2. Sequenced sample: PBMCs. The source of this sequence is a woman aged 45-65 years in good health and CMV-seronegative. The CDR3 region has the DNA TGTGCCATCTCTAGCGGGGGGATGTCCGGGGAGCTGTTTTTT. It yields the protein CAISSGGMSGELFF.